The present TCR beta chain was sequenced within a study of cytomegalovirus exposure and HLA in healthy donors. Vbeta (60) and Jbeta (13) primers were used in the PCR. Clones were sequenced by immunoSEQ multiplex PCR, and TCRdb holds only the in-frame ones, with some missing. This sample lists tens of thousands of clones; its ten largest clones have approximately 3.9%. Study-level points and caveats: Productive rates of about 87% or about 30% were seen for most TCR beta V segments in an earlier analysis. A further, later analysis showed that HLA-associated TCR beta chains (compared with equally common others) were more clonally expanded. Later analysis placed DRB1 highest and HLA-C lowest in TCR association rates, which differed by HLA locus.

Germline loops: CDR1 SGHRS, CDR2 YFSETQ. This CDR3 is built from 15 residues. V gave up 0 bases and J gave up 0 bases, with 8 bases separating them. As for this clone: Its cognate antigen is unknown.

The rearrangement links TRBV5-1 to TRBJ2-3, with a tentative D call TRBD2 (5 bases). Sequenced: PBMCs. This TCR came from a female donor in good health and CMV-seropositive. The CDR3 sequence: CASSLAGFSTDTQYF. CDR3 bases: TGCGCCAGCAGCTTGGCGGGATTCAGCACAGATACGCAGTATTTT.